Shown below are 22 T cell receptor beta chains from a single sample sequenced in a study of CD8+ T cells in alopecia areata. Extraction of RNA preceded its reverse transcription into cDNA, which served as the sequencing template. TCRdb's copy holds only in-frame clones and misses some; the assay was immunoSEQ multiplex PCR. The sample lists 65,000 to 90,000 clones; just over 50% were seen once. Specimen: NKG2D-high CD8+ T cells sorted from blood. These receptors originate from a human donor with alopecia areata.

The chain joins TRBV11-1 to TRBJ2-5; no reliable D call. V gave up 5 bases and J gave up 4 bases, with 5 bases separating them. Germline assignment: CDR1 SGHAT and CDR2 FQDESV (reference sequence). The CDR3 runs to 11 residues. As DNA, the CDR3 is TGTGCCAGCAGCCATGGAGAGACCCAGTACTTC. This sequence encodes CASSHGETQYF.

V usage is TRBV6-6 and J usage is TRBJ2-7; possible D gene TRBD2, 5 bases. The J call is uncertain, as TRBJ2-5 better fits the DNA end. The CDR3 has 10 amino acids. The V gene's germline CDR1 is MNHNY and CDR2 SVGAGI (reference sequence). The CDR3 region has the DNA TGTGCCAGCGGCGAGGGGACCCAGTACTTC. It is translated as CASGEGTQYF.

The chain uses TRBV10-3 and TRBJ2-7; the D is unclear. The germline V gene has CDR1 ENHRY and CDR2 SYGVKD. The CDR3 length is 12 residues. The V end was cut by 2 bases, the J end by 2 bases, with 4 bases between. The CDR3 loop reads CAISEGAYEQYF. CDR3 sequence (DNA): TGTGCCATCAGTGAGGGGGCCTACGAGCAGTACTTC.

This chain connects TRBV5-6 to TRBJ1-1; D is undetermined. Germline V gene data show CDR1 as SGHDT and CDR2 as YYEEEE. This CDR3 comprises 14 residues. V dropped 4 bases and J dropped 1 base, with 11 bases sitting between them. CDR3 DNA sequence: TGTGCCAGCAGCCTTCCCGACTGGAACACTGAAGCTTTCTTT. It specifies CASSLPDWNTEAFF.

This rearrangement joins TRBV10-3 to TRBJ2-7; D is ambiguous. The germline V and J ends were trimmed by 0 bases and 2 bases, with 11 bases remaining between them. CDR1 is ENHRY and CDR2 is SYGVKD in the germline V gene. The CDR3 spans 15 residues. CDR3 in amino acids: CAISESGRSTYEQYF. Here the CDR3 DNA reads TGTGCCATCAGTGAGTCTGGCCGTTCGACCTACGAGCAGTACTTC.

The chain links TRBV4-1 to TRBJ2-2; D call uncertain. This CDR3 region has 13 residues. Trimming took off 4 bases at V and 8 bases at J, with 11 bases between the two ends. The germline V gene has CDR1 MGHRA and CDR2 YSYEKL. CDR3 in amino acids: CASSLSHSGELFF. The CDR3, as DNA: TGCGCCAGCAGCCTCTCACACTCAGGGGAGCTGTTTTTT.

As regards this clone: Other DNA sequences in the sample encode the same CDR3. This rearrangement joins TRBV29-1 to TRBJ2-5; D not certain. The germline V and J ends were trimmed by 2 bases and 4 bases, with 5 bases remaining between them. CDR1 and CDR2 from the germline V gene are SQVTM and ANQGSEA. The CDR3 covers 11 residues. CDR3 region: CSVEFRETQYF. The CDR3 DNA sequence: TGCAGCGTTGAATTCCGAGAGACCCAGTACTTC.

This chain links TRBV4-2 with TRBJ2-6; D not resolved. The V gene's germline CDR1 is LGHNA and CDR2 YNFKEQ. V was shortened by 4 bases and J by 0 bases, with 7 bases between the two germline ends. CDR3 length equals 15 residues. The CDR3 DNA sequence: TGTGCCAGCAGCCCGGTGGTCTCTGGGGCCAACGTCCTGACTTTC. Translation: CASSPVVSGANVLTF.

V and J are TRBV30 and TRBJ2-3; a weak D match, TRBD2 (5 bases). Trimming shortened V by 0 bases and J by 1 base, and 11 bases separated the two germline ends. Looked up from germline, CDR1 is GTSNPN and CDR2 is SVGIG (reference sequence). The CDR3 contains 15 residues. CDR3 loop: CAWSVLGRGTDTQYF. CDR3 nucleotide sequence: TGTGCCTGGAGTGTACTAGGTCGAGGCACAGATACGCAGTATTTT.

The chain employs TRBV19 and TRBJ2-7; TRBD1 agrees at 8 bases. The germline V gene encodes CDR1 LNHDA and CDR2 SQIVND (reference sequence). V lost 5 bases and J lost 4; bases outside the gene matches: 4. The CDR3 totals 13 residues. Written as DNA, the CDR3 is TGTGCCAGTAGTGATGGACAGGGTTACGAGCAGTACTTC. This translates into CASSDGQGYEQYF.

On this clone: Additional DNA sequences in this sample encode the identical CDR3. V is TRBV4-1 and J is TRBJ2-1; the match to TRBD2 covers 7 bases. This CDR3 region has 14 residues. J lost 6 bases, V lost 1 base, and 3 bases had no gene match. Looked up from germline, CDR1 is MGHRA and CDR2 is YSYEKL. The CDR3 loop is CASSQGLAGNEQFF. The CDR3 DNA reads TGCGCCAGCAGCCAAGGACTAGCAGGCAATGAGCAGTTCTTC.

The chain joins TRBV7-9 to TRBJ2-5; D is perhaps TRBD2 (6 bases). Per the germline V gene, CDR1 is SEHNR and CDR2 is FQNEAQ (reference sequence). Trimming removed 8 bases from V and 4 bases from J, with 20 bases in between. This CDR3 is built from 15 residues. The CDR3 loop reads CASQMRDGGAETQYF. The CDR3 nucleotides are TGTGCCAGCCAAATGCGGGACGGAGGGGCAGAGACCCAGTACTTC.

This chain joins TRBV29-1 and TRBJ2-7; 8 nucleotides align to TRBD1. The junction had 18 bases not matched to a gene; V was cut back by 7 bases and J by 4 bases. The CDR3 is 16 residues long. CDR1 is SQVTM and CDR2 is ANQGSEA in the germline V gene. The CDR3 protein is CSGTDPGQAGVYEQYF. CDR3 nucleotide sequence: TGCAGCGGGACTGACCCGGGACAGGCAGGGGTATACGAGCAGTACTTC.

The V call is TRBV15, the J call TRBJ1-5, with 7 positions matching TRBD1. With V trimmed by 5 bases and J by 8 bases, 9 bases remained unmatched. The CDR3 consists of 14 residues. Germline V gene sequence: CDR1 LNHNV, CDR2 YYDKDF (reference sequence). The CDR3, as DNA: TGTGCCACCAGCCTCACACAGGGGTTGGAGCCCCAGCATTTT. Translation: CATSLTQGLEPQHF.

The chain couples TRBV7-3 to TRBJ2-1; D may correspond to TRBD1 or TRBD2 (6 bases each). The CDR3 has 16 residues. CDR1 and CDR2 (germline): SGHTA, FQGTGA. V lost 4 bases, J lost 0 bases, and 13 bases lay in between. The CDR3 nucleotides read TGTGCCAGCAGCTCCGAAGGGGGGAGCTCCTACAATGAGCAGTTCTTC. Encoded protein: CASSSEGGSSYNEQFF.

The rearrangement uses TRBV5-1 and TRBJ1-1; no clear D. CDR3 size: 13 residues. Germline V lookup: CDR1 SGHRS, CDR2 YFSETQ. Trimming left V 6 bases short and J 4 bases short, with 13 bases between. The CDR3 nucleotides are TGCGCCAGCATGGGCGAGGGCCGCACTGAAGCTTTCTTT. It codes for CASMGEGRTEAFF.

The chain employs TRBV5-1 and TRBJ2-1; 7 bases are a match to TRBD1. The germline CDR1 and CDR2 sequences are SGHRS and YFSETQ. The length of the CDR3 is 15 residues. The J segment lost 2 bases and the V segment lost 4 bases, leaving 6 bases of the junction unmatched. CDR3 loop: CASSPRDRTYNEQFF. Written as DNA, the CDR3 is TGCGCCAGCAGCCCCCGGGACAGAACCTACAATGAGCAGTTCTTC.

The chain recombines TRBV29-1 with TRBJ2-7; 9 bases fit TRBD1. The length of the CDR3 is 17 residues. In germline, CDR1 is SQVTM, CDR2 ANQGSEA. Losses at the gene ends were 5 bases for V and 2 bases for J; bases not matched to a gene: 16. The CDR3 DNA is TGCAGCGTTCGCCTTTCAATGTGGACAGGGGAGACCTACGAGCAGTACTTC. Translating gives CSVRLSMWTGETYEQYF.

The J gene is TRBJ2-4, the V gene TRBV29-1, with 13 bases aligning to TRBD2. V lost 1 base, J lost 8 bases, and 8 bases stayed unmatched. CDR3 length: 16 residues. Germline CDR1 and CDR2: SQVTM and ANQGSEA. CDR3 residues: CSVEGWTSGGTYIQYF. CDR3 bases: TGCAGCGTTGAAGGCTGGACTAGCGGGGGCACGTACATTCAGTACTTC.

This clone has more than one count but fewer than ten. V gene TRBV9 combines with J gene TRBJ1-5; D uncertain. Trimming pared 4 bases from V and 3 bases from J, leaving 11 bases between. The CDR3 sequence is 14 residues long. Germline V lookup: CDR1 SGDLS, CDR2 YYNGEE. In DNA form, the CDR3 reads TGTGCCAGCAGCCCGGGCGGGGACAATCAGCCCCAGCATTTT. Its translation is CASSPGGDNQPQHF.

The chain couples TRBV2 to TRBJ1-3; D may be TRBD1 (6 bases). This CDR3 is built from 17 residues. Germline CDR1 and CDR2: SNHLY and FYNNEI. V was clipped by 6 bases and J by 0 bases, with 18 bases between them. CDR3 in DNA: TGTGCCAGCAGACTAGCGGGACAACTTGGCTCTGGAAACACCATATATTTT. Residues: CASRLAGQLGSGNTIYF.

CDR3 amino acids: CASSTGTDRWTQYF. The CDR3 DNA follows: TGTGCCAGCAGTACCGGGACTGACCGGTGGACCCAGTACTTC. V is TRBV2 and J is TRBJ2-5, with D perhaps matching TRBD2 (6 bases). Germline CDR1 is SNHLY and CDR2 is FYNNEI. Trimming took off 5 bases at V and 7 bases at J, with 17 bases between the two ends. The CDR3 is 14 amino acids. Full variable domain (remainder filled in from reference TRBV2 and TRBJ2-5): EPEVTQTPSHQVTQMGQEVILRCVPISNHLYFYWYRQILGQKVEFLVSFYNNEISEKSEIFDDQFSVERPDGSNFTLKIRSTKLEDSAMYFCASSTGTDRWTQYFGPGTRLLVL.